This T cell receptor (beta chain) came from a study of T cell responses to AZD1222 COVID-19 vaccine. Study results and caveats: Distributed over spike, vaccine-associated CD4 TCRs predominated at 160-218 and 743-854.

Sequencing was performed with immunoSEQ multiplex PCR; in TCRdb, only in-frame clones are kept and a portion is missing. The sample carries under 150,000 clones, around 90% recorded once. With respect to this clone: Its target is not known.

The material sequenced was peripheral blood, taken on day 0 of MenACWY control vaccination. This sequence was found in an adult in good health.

The CDR3 coding sequence is TGTGCCAGCAGCTCGGGACTAGCGGGAGTGGATACGCAGTATTTT. Residues: CASSSGLAGVDTQYF. The chain couples TRBV7-3 to TRBJ2-3; 14 bases align to TRBD2. The CDR3 runs 15 residues. V shed 4 bases and J 6 bases; nucleotides not matched to a gene: 3. Germline loops: CDR1 SGHTA, CDR2 FQGTGA.